Following are 25 T cell receptor beta chains from one sample sequenced in a study of blood T cells in healthy people across ages. It was with a sample-barcoded 5' primer and a J-beta primer mix that a second PCR of roughly 7 to 12 cycles was run. TCRdb ran MiXCR on the 5' RACE reads and lists one entry per CDR3 protein. The repertoire holds hundreds of thousands of distinct CDR3 sequences, with around 26% as singletons. Sequencing used blood. These receptor sequences come from a woman aged 80 or older in good health.

In its sample, this clonotype was seen many times. The chain links TRBV10-3 to TRBJ2-5; D call uncertain. CDR3 size: 13 residues. Trimming took off 3 bases at V and 1 base at J, with 6 bases between the two ends. The germline CDR1 and CDR2 sequences are ENHRY and SYGVKD. The CDR3, as DNA: TGTGCCATCAGTGATGGTTCCCAAGAGACCCAGTACTTC. Amino acid sequence: CAISDGSQETQYF.

This clonotype came up many times. The rearrangement joins TRBV5-4 to TRBJ2-1, with a possible D match to TRBD1 (5 bases). Trimming removed 4 bases from V and 11 bases from J, with 16 bases in between. The CDR3 has 13 amino acids. Germline V CDR1 and CDR2: SGHNT, YYREEE (reference sequence). CDR3 DNA sequence: TGTGCCAGCAGCATCCCGACAGTTGAACAGCAGTTCTTC. The encoded protein is CASSIPTVEQQFF.

This clonotype was seen repeatedly, ten times or more. V gene TRBV4-2 combines with J gene TRBJ2-1, with 8 positions matching TRBD1. After removal of 1 base from V and 8 bases from J, the junction contained 4 bases not matched to a gene. The length of the CDR3 is 14 residues. Germline V gene lookup returns CDR1 LGHNA and CDR2 YNFKEQ. CDR3 bases: TGTGCCAGCAGCCAAGCCGGACAGGGATATGAGCAGTTCTTC. Protein: CASSQAGQGYEQFF.

V and J are TRBV30 and TRBJ2-7; the D gene is possibly TRBD1 (5 bases). The CDR3 has 15 residues. Germline CDR1 reads GTSNPN; CDR2 reads SVGIG (reference sequence). With 0 bases removed from V and 2 bases from J, the gap between germline ends came to 14 bases. CDR3 region: CAWSVIRVSPYEQYF. The CDR3, as DNA: TGTGCCTGGAGTGTAATCAGGGTCAGCCCCTACGAGCAGTACTTC.

This clonotype was observed many times. The rearrangement joins TRBV7-2 to TRBJ2-7, with 8 bases aligning to TRBD2. CDR1 SGHTA and CDR2 FQGNSA come from the germline V gene. V lost 5 bases, J lost 3 bases, and 6 bases stayed unmatched. The CDR3 is 14 amino acids. Written as DNA, the CDR3 is TGTGCCAGCAGCACTTTAGCGGGGAGCTACGAGCAGTACTTC. Residues: CASSTLAGSYEQYF.

Ten or more counts support this clonotype. V and J are TRBV7-9 and TRBJ1-2; D call uncertain. The CDR3 extends over 14 amino acids. Germline CDR1 SEHNR, CDR2 FQNEAQ (reference sequence). V dropped 0 bases and J dropped 5 bases, with 10 bases sitting between them. The chain's CDR3 is CASSLASAPYGYTF. The DNA of the CDR3 is TGTGCCAGCAGCTTAGCGTCGGCTCCTTATGGCTACACCTTC.

V is TRBV10-3 and J is TRBJ1-2; 7 bases are a match to TRBD1. The J segment lost 4 bases and the V segment lost 5 bases, leaving 10 bases of the junction unmatched. The CDR3 is 15 residues long. Per germline, CDR1 ENHRY and CDR2 SYGVKD. The CDR3 DNA sequence: TGTGCCATCAGTTACATGAGGGGGCAGCGCTATGGCTACACCTTC. This sequence encodes CAISYMRGQRYGYTF.

This clonotype was found many times. The chain links TRBV15 to TRBJ2-5, with 9 bases that match TRBD2. The CDR3 is 15 amino acids. The junction had 9 bases not matched to a gene; V was cut back by 5 bases and J by 5 bases. Germline-derived CDR1 and CDR2 are LNHNV and YYDKDF (reference sequence). CDR3 coding DNA: TGTGCCACCAGCCTCGAGCGGGGGGCGAGGGAGACCCAGTACTTC. It yields the protein CATSLERGARETQYF.

Note on this clonotype: This may be a read error, as it is one base from a much larger clone. J is TRBJ2-3 and V is TRBV15; the D gene is possibly TRBD1 (7 bases). This CDR3 region has 16 residues. Germline V gene data show CDR1 as LNHNV and CDR2 as YYDKDF (reference sequence). V was cut by 2 bases and J by 2 bases, with 14 bases left in between. The CDR3 loop is CATSRRQGGNTDTQYF. In DNA form, the CDR3 reads TGTGCCACCAGCAGACGGCAGGGGGGCAACACAGATACGCAGTATTTT.

At least ten counts were recorded for this clonotype. CDR3 residues: CASSAGQGITSQYF. The CDR3 region has the DNA TGTGCCAGCAGCGCGGGACAGGGGATAACGTCACAGTACTTC. The rearrangement uses TRBV7-9 and TRBJ2-7; 10 bases fit TRBD1. The ends lost 5 bases at V and 10 bases at J; junction bases unmatched: 11. The CDR3 has 14 residues. The V gene's germline CDR1 is SEHNR and CDR2 FQNEAQ (reference sequence). The entire variable domain, with the rest obtained from reference TRBV7-9 and TRBJ2-7, is as follows: DTGVSQNPRHKITKRGQNVTFRCDPISEHNRLYWYRQTLGQGPEFLTYFQNEAQLEKSRLLSDRFSAERPKGSFSTLEIQRTEQGDSAMYLCASSAGQGITSQYFGPGTRLTVT.

The rearrangement links TRBV20-1 to TRBJ2-4; TRBD1 is a possible D gene (5 bases). TRBJ2-5 matches the DNA end more closely, so the J call is doubtful. Germline V gene lookup returns CDR1 DFQATT and CDR2 SNEGSKA (reference sequence). The CDR3 totals 15 residues. The CDR3 region is CSAKANRFPQETQYF. The CDR3 nucleotides read TGCAGTGCTAAGGCAAACAGGTTCCCCCAAGAGACCCAGTACTTC.

About this clonotype: A much larger clone is a single base away; this may be a read error. The chain carries TRBV6-2 or TRBV6-3 and TRBJ1-2; D ambiguous. The CDR3 runs 14 residues. V was trimmed by 8 bases and J by 2 bases, leaving 15 bases between them. CDR1 is MNHEY, CDR2 SVGEGT, per germline. Written as DNA, the CDR3 is TGTGCCAGCCGCCGCTGGGGAGTGAACTATGGCTACACCTTC. It encodes CASRRWGVNYGYTF.

A remark on this clonotype: It may be a read error: a sequence one base away is much more abundant. This chain joins TRBV28 and TRBJ2-1; a possible D gene is TRBD1 (6 bases). This CDR3 contains 12 residues. Germline CDR1 and CDR2: MDHEN and SYDVKM. The V end lost 8 bases, the J end lost 15 bases, and 20 bases lay between the germline ends. CDR3 loop: CASQPPQGSGFF. CDR3 nucleotide sequence: TGTGCCAGCCAACCCCCACAGGGATCCGGGTTCTTC.

This clonotype was found a few times. The rearrangement links TRBV5-1 to TRBJ1-4, with 8 bases lining up with TRBD1. This CDR3 region has 15 residues. CDR1 is SGHRS and CDR2 is YFSETQ in the germline V gene. V gave up 5 bases and J gave up 2 bases; unmatched junction bases: 5. The CDR3 loop reads CASRLDRVTNEKLFF. The CDR3 region has the DNA TGCGCCAGCAGGCTGGACAGGGTCACTAATGAAAAACTGTTTTTT.

This clonotype was counted ten times or more. CDR3 region: CSATRTGIGYTF. The CDR3 DNA follows: TGCAGTGCTACACGTACAGGGATTGGCTACACCTTC. The rearrangement uses TRBV20-1 and TRBJ1-2; D might be TRBD1 (6 bases). The V gene's germline CDR1 is DFQATT and CDR2 SNEGSKA (reference sequence). The ends were cut back, 4 bases at V and 7 bases at J, with 13 bases in the middle. There are 12 residues in the CDR3.

On this clonotype itself: This clone may be a read error of a much larger clone one base away. This chain's CDR3 is CASSFSGQSDAQYF. CDR3 coding DNA: TGTGCCAGCAGTTTTTCGGGCCAATCGGATGCGCAGTATTTT. The V gene is TRBV12-3 or TRBV12-4, the J gene TRBJ2-3, with no clear D. The CDR3 is 14 residues long. V dropped 3 bases and J dropped 10 bases, with 17 bases sitting between them.

Comments on this clonotype: A read error may account for a junction end that differs from germline. The chain links TRBV20-1 to TRBJ2-2; D is perhaps TRBD1 (6 bases). The germline CDR1 and CDR2 sequences are DFQATT and SNEGSKA (reference sequence). CDR3 length equals 20 residues. The CDR3 DNA sequence: TGCAGTGCTAGTGGATTGTTAATATCCGGGACAACACAGAACACCGGGGAGCGGTTTTTT. This gives the protein CSASGLLISGTTQNTGERFF.

This clonotype was picked up one time. This chain connects TRBV15 to TRBJ2-1; 11 nucleotides match TRBD2. The CDR3 length is 18 residues. V lost 0 bases and J lost 1; bases outside the gene matches: 5. The V gene's germline CDR1 is LNHNV and CDR2 YYDKDF (reference sequence). CDR3 amino acids: CATSRDLGLAVSYNEQFF. In DNA, the CDR3 is TGTGCCACCAGCAGAGATCTGGGACTAGCGGTATCCTACAATGAGCAGTTCTTC.

This rearrangement joins TRBV18 to TRBJ2-1; 8 bases match TRBD1. CDR1 and CDR2 from the germline V gene are KGHSH and LQKENI. Unmatched junction bases numbered 11, after V lost 10 bases and J lost 3 bases. CDR3 length: 15 amino acids. The CDR3 sequence: CATTTGQDIYNEQFF. The CDR3 DNA reads TGTGCCACCACAACGGGACAGGATATCTACAATGAGCAGTTCTTC.

V usage is TRBV10-3 and J usage is TRBJ1-1; possibly TRBD1 for D (6 bases). The germline V gene encodes CDR1 ENHRY and CDR2 SYGVKD. The CDR3 length is 13 residues. The V end was cut by 7 bases, the J end by 3 bases, with 12 bases between. The CDR3 DNA reads TGTGCCATCAAGCGGGACACTTACACTGAAGCTTTCTTT. Protein product: CAIKRDTYTEAFF.

V and J are TRBV29-1 and TRBJ2-5; 7 positions match TRBD1. The J call is uncertain, as TRBJ2-7 better fits the DNA end. Germline V gives CDR1 SQVTM, CDR2 ANQGSEA. The CDR3 covers 12 residues. The CDR3 DNA reads TGCAGCGTCCTCCAGACAGGGCACGAGCAGTACTTC. It codes for CSVLQTGHEQYF.

The chain couples TRBV5-4 to TRBJ2-3; the D gene is possibly TRBD1 (6 bases). Trimming stripped 4 bases from V and 1 base from J, with 10 bases between. The CDR3 is 14 residues long. The germline V gene encodes CDR1 SGHNT and CDR2 YYREEE (reference sequence). The CDR3 sequence: CASSPTGRTDTQYF. The CDR3 region has the DNA TGTGCCAGCAGCCCGACAGGACGCACAGATACGCAGTATTTT.

This clonotype was counted many times. The chain couples TRBV7-9 to TRBJ2-4; 7 bases match TRBD2. Per germline, CDR1 SEHNR and CDR2 FQNEAQ (reference sequence). The CDR3 is made up of 14 amino acids. With 5 bases clipped from V and 2 bases from J, the junction kept 3 bases outside the gene matches. The CDR3 nucleotides are TGTGCCAGCAGCCCCGGGACTACCAAAAACATTCAGTACTTC. Residues: CASSPGTTKNIQYF.

This clonotype has a count of ten or more. J is TRBJ1-2 and V is TRBV10-3; D gene uncertain. CDR3 length: 10 residues. Between the trimmed V and J ends, which lost 10 bases and 5 bases, there was a span of 8 bases. The germline CDR1 and CDR2 sequences are ENHRY and SYGVKD. CDR3 sequence: CATKGYGYTF. In nucleotides, the CDR3 is TGTGCCACCAAGGGTTATGGCTACACCTTC.

In this sample, this clonotype turned up a few times. V gene TRBV7-9 combines with J gene TRBJ2-3, with TRBD1 matching over 9 bases. Losses at the gene ends were 1 base for V and 4 bases for J; bases not matched to a gene: 6. The CDR3 extends over 16 amino acids. Germline-derived CDR1 and CDR2 are SEHNR and FQNEAQ (reference sequence). The DNA for the CDR3 is TGTGCCAGCAGCTTAGGAGACAGGGGGTACGCAGATACGCAGTATTTT. This translates into CASSLGDRGYADTQYF.